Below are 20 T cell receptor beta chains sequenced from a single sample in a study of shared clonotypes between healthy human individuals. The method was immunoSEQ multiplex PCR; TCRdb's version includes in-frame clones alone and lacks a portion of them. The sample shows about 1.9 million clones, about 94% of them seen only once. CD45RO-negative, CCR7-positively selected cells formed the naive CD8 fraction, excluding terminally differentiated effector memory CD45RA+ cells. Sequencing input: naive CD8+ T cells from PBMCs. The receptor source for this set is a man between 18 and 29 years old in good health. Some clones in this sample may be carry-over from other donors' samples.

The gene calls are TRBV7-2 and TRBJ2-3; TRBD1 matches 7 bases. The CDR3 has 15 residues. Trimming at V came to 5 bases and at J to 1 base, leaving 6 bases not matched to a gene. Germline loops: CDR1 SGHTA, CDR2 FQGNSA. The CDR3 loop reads CASSPLDRGTDTQYF. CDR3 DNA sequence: TGTGCCAGCAGCCCCCTCGACAGGGGCACAGATACGCAGTATTTT.

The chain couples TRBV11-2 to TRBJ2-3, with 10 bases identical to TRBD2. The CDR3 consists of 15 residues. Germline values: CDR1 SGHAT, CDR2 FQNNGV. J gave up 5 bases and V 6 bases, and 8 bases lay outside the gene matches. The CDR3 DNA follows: TGTGCCAGCAGACCCAGCGGGAGGGGAGGAGATACGCAGTATTTT. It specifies CASRPSGRGGDTQYF.

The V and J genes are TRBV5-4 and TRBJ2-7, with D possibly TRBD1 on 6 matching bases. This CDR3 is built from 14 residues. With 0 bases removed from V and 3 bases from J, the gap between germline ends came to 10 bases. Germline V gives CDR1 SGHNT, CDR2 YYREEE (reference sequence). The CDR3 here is CASSLVDRVYEQYF. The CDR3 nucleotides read TGTGCCAGCAGCTTGGTGGACAGAGTCTACGAGCAGTACTTC.

DNA of the CDR3: TGTGCCAGCAGTCCGATTCCGGGACAGGCCTACGAGCAGTACTTC. Encoded protein: CASSPIPGQAYEQYF. This chain links TRBV27 with TRBJ2-7; 8 bases align to TRBD1. CDR3 size: 15 residues. The germline CDR1 and CDR2 sequences are MNHEY and SMNVEV (reference sequence). V gave up 5 bases and J gave up 2 bases; unmatched junction bases: 8.

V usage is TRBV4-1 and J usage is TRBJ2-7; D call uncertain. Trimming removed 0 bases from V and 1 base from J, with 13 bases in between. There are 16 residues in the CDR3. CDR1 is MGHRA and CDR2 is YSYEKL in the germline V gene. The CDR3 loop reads CASSQEVSEVSYEQYF. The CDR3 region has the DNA TGCGCCAGCAGCCAAGAGGTTTCAGAGGTTTCCTACGAGCAGTACTTC.

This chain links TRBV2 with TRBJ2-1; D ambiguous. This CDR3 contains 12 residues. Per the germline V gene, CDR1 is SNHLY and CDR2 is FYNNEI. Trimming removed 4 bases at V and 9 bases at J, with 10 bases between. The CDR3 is CASSGDFTEQFF. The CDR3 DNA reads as TGTGCCAGCAGTGGGGATTTCACTGAGCAGTTCTTC.

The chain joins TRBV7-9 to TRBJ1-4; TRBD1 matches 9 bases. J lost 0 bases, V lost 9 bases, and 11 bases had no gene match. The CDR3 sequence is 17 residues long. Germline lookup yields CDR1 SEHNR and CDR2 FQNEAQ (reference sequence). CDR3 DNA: TGTGCCAGTAATCGACCGGGACAGGGCGCAACTAATGAAAAACTGTTTTTT. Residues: CASNRPGQGATNEKLFF.

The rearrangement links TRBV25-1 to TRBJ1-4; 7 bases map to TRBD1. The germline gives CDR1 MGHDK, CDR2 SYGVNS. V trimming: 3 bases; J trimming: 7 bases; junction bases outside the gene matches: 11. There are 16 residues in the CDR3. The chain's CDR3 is CASSDRTGEEGEKLFF. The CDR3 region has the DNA TGTGCCAGCAGTGACCGAACAGGGGAGGAAGGTGAAAAACTGTTTTTT.

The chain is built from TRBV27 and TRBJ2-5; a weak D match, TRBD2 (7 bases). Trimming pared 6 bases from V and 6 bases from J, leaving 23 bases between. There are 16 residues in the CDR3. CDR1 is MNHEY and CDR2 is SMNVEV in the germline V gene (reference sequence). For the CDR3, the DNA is TGTGCCAGCAGCCAAAATCCGGTCGGGGGGCGTAAGACCCAGTACTTC. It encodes CASSQNPVGGRKTQYF.

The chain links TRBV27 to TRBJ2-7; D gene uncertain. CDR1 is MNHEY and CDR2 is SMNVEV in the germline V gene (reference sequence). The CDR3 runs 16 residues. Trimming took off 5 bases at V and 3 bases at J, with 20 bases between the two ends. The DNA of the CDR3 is TGTGCCAGCAGTGCTAGTTCGGGCCCCCGGCTCTACGAGCAGTACTTC. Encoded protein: CASSASSGPRLYEQYF.

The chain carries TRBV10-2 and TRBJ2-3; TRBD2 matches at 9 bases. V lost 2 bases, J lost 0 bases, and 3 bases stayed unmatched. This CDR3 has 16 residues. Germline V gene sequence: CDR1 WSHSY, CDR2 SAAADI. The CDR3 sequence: CASSEGLAPSTDTQYF. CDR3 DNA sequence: TGCGCCAGCAGTGAGGGACTAGCGCCTAGCACAGATACGCAGTATTTT.

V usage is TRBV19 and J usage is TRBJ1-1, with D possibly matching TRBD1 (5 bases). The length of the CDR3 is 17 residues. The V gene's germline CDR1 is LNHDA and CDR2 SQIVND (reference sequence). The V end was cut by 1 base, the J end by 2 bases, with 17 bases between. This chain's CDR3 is CASSIGYGGALNTEAFF. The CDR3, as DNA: TGTGCCAGTAGTATAGGGTACGGAGGGGCCCTCAACACTGAAGCTTTCTTT.

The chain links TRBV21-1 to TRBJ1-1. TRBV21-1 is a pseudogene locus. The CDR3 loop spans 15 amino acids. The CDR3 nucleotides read TGTGCCAGTCCGGCCCGGGTCCCTGAGAACACTGAAGCTTTCTTT. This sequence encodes CASPARVPENTEAFF.

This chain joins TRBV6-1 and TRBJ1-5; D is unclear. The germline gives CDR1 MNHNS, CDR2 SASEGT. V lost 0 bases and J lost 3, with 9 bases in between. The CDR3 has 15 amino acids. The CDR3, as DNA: TGTGCCAGCAGTGAAGCGCAAGGATACAATCAGCCCCAGCATTTT. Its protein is CASSEAQGYNQPQHF.

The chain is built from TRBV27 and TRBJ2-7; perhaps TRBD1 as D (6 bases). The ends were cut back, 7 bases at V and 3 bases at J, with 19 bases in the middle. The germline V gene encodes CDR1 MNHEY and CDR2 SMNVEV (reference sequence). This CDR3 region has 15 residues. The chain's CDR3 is CASTHSGRGNYEQYF. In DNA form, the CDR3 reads TGTGCCAGCACCCACTCAGGAAGGGGGAACTACGAGCAGTACTTC.

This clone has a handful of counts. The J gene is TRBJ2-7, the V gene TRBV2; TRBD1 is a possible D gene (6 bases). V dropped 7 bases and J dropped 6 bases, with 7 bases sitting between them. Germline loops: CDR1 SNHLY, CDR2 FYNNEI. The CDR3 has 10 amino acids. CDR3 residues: CASMGAEQYF. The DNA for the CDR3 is TGTGCCAGCATGGGGGCCGAGCAGTACTTC.

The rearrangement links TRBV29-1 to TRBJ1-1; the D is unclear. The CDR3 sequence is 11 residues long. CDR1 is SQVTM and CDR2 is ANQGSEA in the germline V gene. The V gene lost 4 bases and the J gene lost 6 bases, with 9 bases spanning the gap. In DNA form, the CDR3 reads TGCAGCGTTGTTGCGGCAGCTGAAGCTTTCTTT. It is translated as CSVVAAAEAFF.

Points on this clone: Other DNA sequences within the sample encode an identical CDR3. This chain's CDR3 is CASSLGGYNEQFF. The DNA of the CDR3 is TGTGCCAGCAGCTTAGGGGGATACAATGAGCAGTTCTTC. The rearrangement joins TRBV11-2 to TRBJ2-1; D gene unclear. V lost 1 base and J 4 bases, leaving 5 bases between the germline ends. CDR1 is SGHAT and CDR2 is FQNNGV in the germline V gene. CDR3 size: 13 residues.

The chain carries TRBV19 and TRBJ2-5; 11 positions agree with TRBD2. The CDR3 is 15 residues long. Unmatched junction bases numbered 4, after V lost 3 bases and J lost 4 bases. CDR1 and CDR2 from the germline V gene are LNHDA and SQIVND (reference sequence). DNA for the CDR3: TGTGCCAGTAGTATTTTACTAGCGGGAGCAGAGACCCAGTACTTC. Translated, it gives CASSILLAGAETQYF.

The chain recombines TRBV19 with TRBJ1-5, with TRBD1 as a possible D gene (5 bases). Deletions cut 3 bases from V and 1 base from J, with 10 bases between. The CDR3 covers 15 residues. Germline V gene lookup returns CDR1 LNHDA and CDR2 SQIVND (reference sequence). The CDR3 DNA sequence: TGTGCCAGTAGTATTATCGGGGGAAGCAATCAGCCCCAGCATTTT. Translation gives CASSIIGGSNQPQHF. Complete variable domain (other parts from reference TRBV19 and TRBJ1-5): DGGITQSPKYLFRKEGQNVTLSCEQNLNHDAMYWYRQDPGQGLRLIYYSQIVNDFQKGDIAEGYSVSREKKESFPLTVTSAQKNPTAFYLCASSIIGGSNQPQHFGDGTRLSIL.